This T cell receptor beta chain is drawn from a study of cytomegalovirus exposure and HLA in healthy donors. V shed 7 bases and J 7 bases; nucleotides not matched to a gene: 19. The CDR3 is made up of 17 amino acids. The germline V gene encodes CDR1 MDHEN and CDR2 SYDVKM. The PCR used 60 Vbeta and 13 Jbeta primers. Using immunoSEQ multiplex PCR, the repertoire was profiled, and TCRdb retains in-frame clones only, with some absent. The sample comprises about 190,000 clones, roughly four fifths of which are singletons, and roughly 2.8% rests with the top ten. General observations from the study: Later work associated 16,951 TCR beta sequences with HLA alleles at 0.05 false discovery rate. Donor immune exposure was known only as CMV serostatus. Later analysis suggested links between common viral pathogens and several top significant clusters.

Notes on this clone: Its antigen is currently unknown.

This chain joins TRBV28 and TRBJ1-2; 9 positions agree with TRBD1. This receptor was identified in a woman aged 30 to 39 in good health and CMV-seropositive. Source material: PBMCs. The CDR3 bases are TGTGCCAGCACCACTCCTCCGGGACAGGGTGTTTCAGGTGGCTACACCTTC. Amino acids: CASTTPPGQGVSGGYTF.